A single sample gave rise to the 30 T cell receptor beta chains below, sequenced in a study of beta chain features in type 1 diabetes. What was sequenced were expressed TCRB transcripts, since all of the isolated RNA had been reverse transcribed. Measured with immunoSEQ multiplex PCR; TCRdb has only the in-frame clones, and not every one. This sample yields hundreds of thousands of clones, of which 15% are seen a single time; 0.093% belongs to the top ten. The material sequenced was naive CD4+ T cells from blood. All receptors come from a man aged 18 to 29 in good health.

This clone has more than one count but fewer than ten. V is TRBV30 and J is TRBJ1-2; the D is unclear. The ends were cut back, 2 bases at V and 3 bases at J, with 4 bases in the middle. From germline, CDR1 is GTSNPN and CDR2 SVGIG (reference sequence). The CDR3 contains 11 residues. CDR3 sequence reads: CAWSRDYGYTF. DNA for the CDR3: TGTGCCTGGAGTCGGGACTATGGCTACACCTTC.

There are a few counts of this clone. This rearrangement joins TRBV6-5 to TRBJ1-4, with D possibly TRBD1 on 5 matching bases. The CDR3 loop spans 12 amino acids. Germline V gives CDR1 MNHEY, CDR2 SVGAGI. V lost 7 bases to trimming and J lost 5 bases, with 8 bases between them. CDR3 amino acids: CASTSGNEKLFF. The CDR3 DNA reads TGTGCCAGCACGTCAGGGAATGAAAAACTGTTTTTT.

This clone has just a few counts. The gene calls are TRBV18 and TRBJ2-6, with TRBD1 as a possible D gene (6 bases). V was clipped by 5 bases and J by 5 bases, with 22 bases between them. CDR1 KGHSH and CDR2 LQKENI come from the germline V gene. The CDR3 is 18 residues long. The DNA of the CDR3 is TGTGCCAGCTCAACCTTCAGGGGTCCTAGAGGGCGGGCCAACGTCCTGACTTTC. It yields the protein CASSTFRGPRGRANVLTF.

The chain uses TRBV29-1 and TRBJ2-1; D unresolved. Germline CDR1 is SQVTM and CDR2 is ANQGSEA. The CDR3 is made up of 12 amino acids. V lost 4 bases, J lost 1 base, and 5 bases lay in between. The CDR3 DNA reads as TGCAGCGTTGGCAGGTCCTACAATGAGCAGTTCTTC. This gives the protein CSVGRSYNEQFF.

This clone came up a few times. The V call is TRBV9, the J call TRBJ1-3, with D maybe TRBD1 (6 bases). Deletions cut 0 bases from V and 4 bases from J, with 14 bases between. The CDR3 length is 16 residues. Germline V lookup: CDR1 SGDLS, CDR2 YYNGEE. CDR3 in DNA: TGTGCCAGCAGCGTAGCTACAGGGAGCTGGGGAAACACCATATATTTT. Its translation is CASSVATGSWGNTIYF. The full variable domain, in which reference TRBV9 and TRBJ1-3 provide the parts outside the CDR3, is DSGVTQTPKHLITATGQRVTLRCSPRSGDLSVYWYQQSLDQGLQFLIQYYNGEERAKGNILERFSAQQFPDLHSELNLSSLELGDSALYFCASSVATGSWGNTIYFGEGSWLTVV.

The CDR3 DNA follows: TGCGCCAGCAGCCCCCGGACAGGCCGGAACACTGAAGCTTTCTTT. Translated: CASSPRTGRNTEAFF. This chain joins TRBV5-1 and TRBJ1-1; 7 bases are shared with TRBD1. Losses at the gene ends were 4 bases for V and 1 base for J; bases not matched to a gene: 7. This CDR3 spans 15 amino acids. The V gene's germline CDR1 is SGHRS and CDR2 YFSETQ. The full variable domain, in which reference TRBV5-1 and TRBJ1-1 provide the parts outside the CDR3, is KAGVTQTPRYLIKTRGQQVTLSCSPISGHRSVSWYQQTPGQGLQFLFEYFSETQRNKGNFPGRFSGRQFSNSRSEMNVSTLELGDSALYLCASSPRTGRNTEAFFGQGTRLTVV.

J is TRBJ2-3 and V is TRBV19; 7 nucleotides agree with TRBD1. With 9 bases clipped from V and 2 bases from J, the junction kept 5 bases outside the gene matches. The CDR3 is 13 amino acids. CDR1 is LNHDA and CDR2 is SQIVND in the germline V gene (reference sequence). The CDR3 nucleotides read TGTGCCAGCGGACAGGCCAACACAGATACGCAGTATTTT. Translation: CASGQANTDTQYF.

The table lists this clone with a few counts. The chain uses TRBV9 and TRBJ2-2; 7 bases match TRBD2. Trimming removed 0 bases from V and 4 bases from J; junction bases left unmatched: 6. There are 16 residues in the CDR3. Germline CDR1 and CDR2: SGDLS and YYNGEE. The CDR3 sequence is CASSVEGGSGTGELFF. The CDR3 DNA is TGTGCCAGCAGCGTAGAGGGCGGGAGTGGCACCGGGGAGCTGTTTTTT. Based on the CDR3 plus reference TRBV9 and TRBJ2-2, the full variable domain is DSGVTQTPKHLITATGQRVTLRCSPRSGDLSVYWYQQSLDQGLQFLIQYYNGEERAKGNILERFSAQQFPDLHSELNLSSLELGDSALYFCASSVEGGSGTGELFFGEGSRLTVL.

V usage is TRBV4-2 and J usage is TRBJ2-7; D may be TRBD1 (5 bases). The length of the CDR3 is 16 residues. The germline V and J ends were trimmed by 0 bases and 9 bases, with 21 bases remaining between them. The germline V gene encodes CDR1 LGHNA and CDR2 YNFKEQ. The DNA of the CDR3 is TGTGCCAGCAGCCAAGATGATAGCAGGGTCCTATCGCGGCAGTACTTC. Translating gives CASSQDDSRVLSRQYF.

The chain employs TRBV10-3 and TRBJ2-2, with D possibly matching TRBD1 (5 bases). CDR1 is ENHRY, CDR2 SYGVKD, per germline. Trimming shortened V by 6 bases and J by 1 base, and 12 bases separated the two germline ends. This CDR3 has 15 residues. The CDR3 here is CAIRRIQGNTGELFF. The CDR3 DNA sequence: TGTGCCATCAGAAGGATTCAGGGGAACACCGGGGAGCTGTTTTTT.

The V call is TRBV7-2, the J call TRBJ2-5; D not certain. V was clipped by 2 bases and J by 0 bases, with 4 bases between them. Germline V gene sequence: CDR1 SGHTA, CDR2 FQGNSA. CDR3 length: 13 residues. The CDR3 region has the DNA TGTGCCAGCAGCTTAACCAACCAAGAGACCCAGTACTTC. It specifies CASSLTNQETQYF. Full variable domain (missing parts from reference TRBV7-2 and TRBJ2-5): GAGVSQSPSNKVTEKGKDVELRCDPISGHTALYWYRQSLGQGLEFLIYFQGNSAPDKSGLPSDRFSAERTGGSVSTLTIQRTQQEDSAVYLCASSLTNQETQYFGPGTRLLVL.

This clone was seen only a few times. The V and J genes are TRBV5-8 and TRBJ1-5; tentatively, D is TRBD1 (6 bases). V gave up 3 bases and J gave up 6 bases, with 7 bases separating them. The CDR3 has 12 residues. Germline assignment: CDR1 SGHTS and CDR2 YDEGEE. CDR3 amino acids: CASSSRGQPQHF. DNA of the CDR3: TGTGCCAGCAGCTCCAGGGGTCAGCCCCAGCATTTT. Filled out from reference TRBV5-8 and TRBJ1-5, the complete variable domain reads EAGVTQSPTHLIKTRGQQATLRCSPISGHTSVYWYQQALGLGLQFLLWYDEGEERNRGNFPPRFSGRQFPNYSSELNVNALELEDSALYLCASSSRGQPQHFGDGTRLSIL.

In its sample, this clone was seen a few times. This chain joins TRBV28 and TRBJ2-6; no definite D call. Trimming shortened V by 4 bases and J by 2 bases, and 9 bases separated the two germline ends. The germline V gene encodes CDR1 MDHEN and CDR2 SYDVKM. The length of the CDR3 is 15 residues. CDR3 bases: TGTGCCAGCAGTTCCCACAGTACTGGGGCCAACGTCCTGACTTTC. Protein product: CASSSHSTGANVLTF.

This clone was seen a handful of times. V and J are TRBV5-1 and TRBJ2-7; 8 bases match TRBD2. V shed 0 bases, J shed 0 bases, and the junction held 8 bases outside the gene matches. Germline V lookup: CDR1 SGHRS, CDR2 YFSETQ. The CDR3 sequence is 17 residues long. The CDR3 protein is CASSLVTSGISSYEQYF. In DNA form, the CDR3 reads TGCGCCAGCAGCTTGGTTACTAGCGGCATAAGCTCCTACGAGCAGTACTTC.

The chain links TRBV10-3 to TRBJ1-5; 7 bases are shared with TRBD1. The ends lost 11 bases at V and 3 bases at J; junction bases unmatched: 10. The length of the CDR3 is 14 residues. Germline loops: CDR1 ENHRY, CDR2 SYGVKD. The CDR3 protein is CASTGTISNQPQHF. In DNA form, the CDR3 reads TGTGCCTCGACAGGGACGATTTCCAATCAGCCCCAGCATTTT.

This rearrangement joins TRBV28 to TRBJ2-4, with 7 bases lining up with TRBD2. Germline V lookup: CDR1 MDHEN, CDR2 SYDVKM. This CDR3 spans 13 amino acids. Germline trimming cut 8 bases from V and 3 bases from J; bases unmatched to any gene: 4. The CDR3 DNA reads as TGTGCCAGCGGGGCTAGCGGCAAAAACATTCAGTACTTC. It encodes CASGASGKNIQYF.

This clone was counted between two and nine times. Here the CDR3 DNA reads TGTGCCACCAGCAGAGATGCAGGGTTGAGCTCTGGGGCCAACGTCCTGACTTTC. It codes for CATSRDAGLSSGANVLTF. The V gene is TRBV15, the J gene TRBJ2-6, with D tentatively TRBD1 (5 bases). Deletions cut 0 bases from V and 0 bases from J, with 12 bases between. The CDR3 runs to 18 residues. Germline-derived CDR1 and CDR2 are LNHNV and YYDKDF (reference sequence).

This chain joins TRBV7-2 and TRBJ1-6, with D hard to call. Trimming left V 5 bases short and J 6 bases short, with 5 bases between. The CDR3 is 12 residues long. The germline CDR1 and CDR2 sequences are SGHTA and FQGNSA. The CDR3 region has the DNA TGTGCCAGCAGCCCATTTAATTCACCCCTCCACTTT. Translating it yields CASSPFNSPLHF.

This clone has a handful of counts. CDR3 sequence (DNA): TGTGCCAGCAGTCCTCAGGGGGCTAGGGGTTCACCCCTCCACTTT. It specifies CASSPQGARGSPLHF. The gene calls are TRBV2 and TRBJ1-6, with 8 bases aligning to TRBD1. Germline V gene lookup returns CDR1 SNHLY and CDR2 FYNNEI. The CDR3 runs to 15 residues. Trimming at V came to 5 bases and at J to 9 bases, leaving 9 bases not matched to a gene. Complete variable domain (other parts from reference TRBV2 and TRBJ1-6): EPEVTQTPSHQVTQMGQEVILRCVPISNHLYFYWYRQILGQKVEFLVSFYNNEISEKSEIFDDQFSVERPDGSNFTLKIRSTKLEDSAMYFCASSPQGARGSPLHFGNGTRLTVT.

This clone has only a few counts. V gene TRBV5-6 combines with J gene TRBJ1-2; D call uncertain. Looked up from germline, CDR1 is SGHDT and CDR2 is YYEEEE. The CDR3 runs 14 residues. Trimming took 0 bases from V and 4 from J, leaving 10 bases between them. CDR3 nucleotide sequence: TGTGCCAGCAGCTTGGGTTACAGCACCTATGGCTACACCTTC. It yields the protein CASSLGYSTYGYTF.

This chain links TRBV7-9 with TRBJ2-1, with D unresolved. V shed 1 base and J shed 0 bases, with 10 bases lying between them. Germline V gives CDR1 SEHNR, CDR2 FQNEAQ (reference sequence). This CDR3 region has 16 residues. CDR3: CASSLGASVSYNEQFF. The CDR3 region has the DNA TGTGCCAGCAGCTTAGGTGCTTCCGTCTCCTACAATGAGCAGTTCTTC. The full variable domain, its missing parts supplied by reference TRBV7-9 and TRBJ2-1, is DTGVSQNPRHKITKRGQNVTFRCDPISEHNRLYWYRQTLGQGPEFLTYFQNEAQLEKSRLLSDRFSAERPKGSFSTLEIQRTEQGDSAMYLCASSLGASVSYNEQFFGPGTRLTVL.

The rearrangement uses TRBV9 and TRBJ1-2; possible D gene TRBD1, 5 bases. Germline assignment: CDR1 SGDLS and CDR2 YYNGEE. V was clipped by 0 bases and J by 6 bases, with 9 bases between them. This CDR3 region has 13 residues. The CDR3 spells CASSVDGANGYTF. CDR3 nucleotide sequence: TGTGCCAGCAGCGTAGATGGGGCGAATGGCTACACCTTC.

This CDR3 is CSGTGDSPLHF. The CDR3 nucleotides read TGCAGTGGGACAGGGGACTCACCCCTCCACTTT. V gene TRBV20-1 combines with J gene TRBJ1-6, with 9 bases fitting TRBD1. The germline V gene has CDR1 DFQATT and CDR2 SNEGSKA (reference sequence). The junction had 2 bases not matched to a gene; V was cut back by 7 bases and J by 10 bases. The CDR3 totals 11 residues.

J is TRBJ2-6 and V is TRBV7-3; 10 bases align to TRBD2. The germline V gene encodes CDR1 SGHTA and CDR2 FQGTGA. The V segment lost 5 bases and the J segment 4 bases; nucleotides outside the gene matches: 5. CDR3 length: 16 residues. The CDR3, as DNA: TGTGCCAGCAGCCCCCTAGCGGGAGTAGGGGCCAACGTCCTGACTTTC. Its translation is CASSPLAGVGANVLTF.

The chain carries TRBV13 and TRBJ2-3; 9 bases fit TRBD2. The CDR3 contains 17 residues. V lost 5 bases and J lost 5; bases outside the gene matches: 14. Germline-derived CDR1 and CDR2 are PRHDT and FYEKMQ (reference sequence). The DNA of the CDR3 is TGTGCCAGCAGCCCGGACTTAGCGGGAGTTGGTCAAGATACGCAGTATTTT. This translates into CASSPDLAGVGQDTQYF. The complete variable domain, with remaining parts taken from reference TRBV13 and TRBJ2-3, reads AAGVIQSPRHLIKEKRETATLKCYPIPRHDTVYWYQQGPGQDPQFLISFYEKMQSDKGSIPDRFSAQQFSDYHSELNMSSLELGDSALYFCASSPDLAGVGQDTQYFGPGTRLTVL.

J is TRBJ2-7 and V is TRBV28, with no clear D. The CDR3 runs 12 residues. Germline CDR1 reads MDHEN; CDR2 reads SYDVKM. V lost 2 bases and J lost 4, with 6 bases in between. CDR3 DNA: TGTGCCAGCAGTTTAACTAAATACGAGCAGTACTTC. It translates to CASSLTKYEQYF.

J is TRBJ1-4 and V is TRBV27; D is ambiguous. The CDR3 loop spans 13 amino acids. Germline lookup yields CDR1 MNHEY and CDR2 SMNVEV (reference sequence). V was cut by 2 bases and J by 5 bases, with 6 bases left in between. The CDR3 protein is CASSLKSNEKLFF. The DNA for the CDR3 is TGTGCCAGCAGTTTAAAATCAAATGAAAAACTGTTTTTT.

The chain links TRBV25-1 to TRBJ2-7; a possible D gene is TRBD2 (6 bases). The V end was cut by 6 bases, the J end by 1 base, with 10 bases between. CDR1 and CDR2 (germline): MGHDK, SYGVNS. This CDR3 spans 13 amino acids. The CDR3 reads CASRWGESYEQYF. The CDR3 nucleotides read TGTGCCAGCAGGTGGGGGGAGTCCTACGAGCAGTACTTC.

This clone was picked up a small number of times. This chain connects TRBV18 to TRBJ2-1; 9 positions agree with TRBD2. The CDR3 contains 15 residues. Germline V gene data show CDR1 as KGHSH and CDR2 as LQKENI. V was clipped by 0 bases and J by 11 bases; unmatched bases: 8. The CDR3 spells CASSPPNSLAGQQFF. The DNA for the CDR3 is TGTGCCAGCTCACCACCGAATTCTCTAGCGGGACAGCAGTTCTTC.

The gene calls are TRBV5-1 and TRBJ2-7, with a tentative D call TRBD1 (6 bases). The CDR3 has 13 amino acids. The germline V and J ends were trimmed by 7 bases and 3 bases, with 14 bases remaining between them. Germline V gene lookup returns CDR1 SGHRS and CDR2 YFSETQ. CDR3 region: CASAPGQFYEQYF. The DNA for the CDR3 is TGCGCCAGCGCCCCCGGACAGTTCTACGAGCAGTACTTC.